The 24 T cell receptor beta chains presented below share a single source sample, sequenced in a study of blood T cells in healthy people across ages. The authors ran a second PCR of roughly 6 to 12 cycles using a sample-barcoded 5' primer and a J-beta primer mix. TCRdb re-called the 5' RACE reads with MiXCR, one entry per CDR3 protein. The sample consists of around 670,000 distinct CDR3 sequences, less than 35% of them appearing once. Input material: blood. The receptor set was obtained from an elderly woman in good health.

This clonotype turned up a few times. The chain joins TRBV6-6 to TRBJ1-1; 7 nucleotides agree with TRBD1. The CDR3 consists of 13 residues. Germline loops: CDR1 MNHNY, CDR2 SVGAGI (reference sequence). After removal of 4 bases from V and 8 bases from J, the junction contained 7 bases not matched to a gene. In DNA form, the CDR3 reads TGTGCCAGCAGTTCCCGACAGGGAGAAGAAGCTTTCTTT. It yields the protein CASSSRQGEEAFF.

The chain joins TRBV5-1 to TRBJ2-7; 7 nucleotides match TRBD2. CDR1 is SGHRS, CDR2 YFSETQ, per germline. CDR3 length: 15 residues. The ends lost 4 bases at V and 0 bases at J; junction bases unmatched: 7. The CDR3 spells CASSDRGGSSYEQYF. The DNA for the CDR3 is TGCGCCAGCAGCGACCGCGGGGGTAGCTCCTACGAGCAGTACTTC.

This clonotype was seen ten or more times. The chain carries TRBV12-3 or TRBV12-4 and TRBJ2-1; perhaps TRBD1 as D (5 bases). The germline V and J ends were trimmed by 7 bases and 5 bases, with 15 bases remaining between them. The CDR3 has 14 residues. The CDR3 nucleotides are TGTGCCAGCATTTGGGGTGCAGGGAACAATGAGCAGTTCTTC. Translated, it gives CASIWGAGNNEQFF.

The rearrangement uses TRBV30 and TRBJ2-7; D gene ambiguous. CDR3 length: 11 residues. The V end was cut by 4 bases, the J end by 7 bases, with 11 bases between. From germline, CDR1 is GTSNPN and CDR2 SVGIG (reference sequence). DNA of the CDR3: TGTGCCTGGACACTACCTGGAGAGCAGTACTTC. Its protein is CAWTLPGEQYF.

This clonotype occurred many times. CDR3 bases: TGTGCCTCCACCAGGACTAGCGGGGGGGTGGGAGCCTACAATGAGCAGTTCTTC. Amino acids: CASTRTSGGVGAYNEQFF. The genes are TRBV27 and TRBJ2-1, with 15 bases lining up with TRBD2. Germline V gives CDR1 MNHEY, CDR2 SMNVEV (reference sequence). This CDR3 region has 18 residues. The J segment lost 2 bases and the V segment lost 11 bases, leaving 13 bases of the junction unmatched.

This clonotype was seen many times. CDR3 loop: CASSSLGNTEAFF. CDR3 nucleotides: TGCGCCAGCAGCTCCCTCGGGAACACTGAAGCTTTCTTT. V gene TRBV5-1 combines with J gene TRBJ1-1; D is ambiguous. The CDR3 contains 13 residues. CDR1 and CDR2 from the germline V gene are SGHRS and YFSETQ. Trimming pared 3 bases from V and 1 base from J, leaving 7 bases between.

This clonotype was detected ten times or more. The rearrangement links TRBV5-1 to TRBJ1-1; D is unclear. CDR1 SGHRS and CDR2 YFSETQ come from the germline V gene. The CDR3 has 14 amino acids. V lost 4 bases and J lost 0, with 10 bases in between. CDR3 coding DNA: TGCGCCAGCAGCCAAGGACGTTTGAACACTGAAGCTTTCTTT. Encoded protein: CASSQGRLNTEAFF.

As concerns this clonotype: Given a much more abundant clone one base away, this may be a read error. Written as DNA, the CDR3 is TGCGCCAGCAGCTTTTATGATAGCATGGGCACAGATACGCAGTATTTT. Protein product: CASSFYDSMGTDTQYF. The rearrangement links TRBV5-1 to TRBJ2-3; D gene unclear. The CDR3 is 16 residues long. Germline V gives CDR1 SGHRS, CDR2 YFSETQ. V was trimmed by 2 bases and J by 1 base, leaving 14 bases between them.

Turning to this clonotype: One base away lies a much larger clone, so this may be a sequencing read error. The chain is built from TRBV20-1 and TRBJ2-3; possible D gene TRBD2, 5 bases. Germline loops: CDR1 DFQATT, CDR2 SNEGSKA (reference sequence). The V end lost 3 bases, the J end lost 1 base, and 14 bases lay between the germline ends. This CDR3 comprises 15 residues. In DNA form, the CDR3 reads TGCAGTGCTAGGATCCGAGCGGTTGGCACAGATACGCAGTATTTT. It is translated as CSARIRAVGTDTQYF.

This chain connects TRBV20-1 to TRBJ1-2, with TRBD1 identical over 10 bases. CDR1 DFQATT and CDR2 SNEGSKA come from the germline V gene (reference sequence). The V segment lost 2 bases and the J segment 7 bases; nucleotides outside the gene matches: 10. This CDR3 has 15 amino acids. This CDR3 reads CSARHSLTGGIGYTF. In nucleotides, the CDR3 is TGCAGTGCTAGACACAGTCTGACAGGGGGCATTGGCTACACCTTC.

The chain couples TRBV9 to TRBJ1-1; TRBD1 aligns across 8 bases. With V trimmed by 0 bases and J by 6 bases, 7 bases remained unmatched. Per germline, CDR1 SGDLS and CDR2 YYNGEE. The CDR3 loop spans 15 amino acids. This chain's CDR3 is CASSVEAGGGSEAFF. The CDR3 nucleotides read TGTGCCAGCAGCGTAGAGGCAGGGGGCGGTTCTGAAGCTTTCTTT.

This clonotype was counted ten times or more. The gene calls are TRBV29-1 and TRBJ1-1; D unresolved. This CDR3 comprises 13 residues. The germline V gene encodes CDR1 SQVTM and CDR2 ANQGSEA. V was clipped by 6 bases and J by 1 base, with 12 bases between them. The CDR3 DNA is TGCAGCGTGCGGCCCCCAGGGAACACTGAAGCTTTCTTT. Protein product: CSVRPPGNTEAFF.

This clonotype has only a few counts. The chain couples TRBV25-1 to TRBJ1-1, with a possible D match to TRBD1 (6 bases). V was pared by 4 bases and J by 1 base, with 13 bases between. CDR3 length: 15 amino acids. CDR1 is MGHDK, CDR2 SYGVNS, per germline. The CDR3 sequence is CASSAFRGPNTEAFF. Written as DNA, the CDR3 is TGTGCCAGCAGTGCCTTCCGGGGGCCGAACACTGAAGCTTTCTTT. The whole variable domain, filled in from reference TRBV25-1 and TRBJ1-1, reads EADIYQTPRYLVIGTGKKITLECSQTMGHDKMYWYQQDPGMELHLIHYSYGVNSTEKGDLSSESTVSRIRTEHFPLTLESARPSHTSQYLCASSAFRGPNTEAFFGQGTRLTVV.

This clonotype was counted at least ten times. The CDR3 nucleotides are TGTGCCACCAGTGATTCCAGCGGGGGGGCTAGTTACAATGAGCAGTTCTTC. Amino acids: CATSDSSGGASYNEQFF. The V call is TRBV24-1, the J call TRBJ2-1, with 10 nucleotides matching TRBD2. The CDR3 covers 17 residues. Germline CDR1 and CDR2: KGHDR and SFDVKD. The V gene end was trimmed by 2 bases and the J gene end by 4 bases; junction bases not matched to a gene: 7.

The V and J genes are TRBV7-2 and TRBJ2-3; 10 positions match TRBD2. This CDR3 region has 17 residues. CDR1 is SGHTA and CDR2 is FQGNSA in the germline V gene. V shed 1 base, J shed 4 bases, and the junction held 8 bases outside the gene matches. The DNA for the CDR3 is TGTGCCAGCAGCTTAGGTCTAGCGGGAGAATTTGCAGATACGCAGTATTTT. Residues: CASSLGLAGEFADTQYF.

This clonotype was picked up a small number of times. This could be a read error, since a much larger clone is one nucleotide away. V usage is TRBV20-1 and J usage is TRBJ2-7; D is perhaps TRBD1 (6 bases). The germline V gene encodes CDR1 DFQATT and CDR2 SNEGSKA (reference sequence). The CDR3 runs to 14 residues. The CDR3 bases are TGCGGTGCTAGATCTCCAGGCAGGGGCTACGAGCAGTACTTC. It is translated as CGARSPGRGYEQYF.

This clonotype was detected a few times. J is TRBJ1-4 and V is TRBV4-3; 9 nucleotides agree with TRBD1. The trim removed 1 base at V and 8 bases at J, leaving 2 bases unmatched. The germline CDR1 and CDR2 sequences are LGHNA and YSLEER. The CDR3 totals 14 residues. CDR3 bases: TGCGCCAGCAGCCAAGGGGGACAGGGAGAAAAACTGTTTTTT. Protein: CASSQGGQGEKLFF.

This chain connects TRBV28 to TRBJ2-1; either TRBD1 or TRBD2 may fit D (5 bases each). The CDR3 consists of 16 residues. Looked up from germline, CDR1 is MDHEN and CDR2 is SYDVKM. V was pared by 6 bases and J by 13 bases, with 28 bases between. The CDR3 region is CASRPPGPANRETQFF. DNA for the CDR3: TGTGCCAGCAGGCCCCCGGGACCAGCGAACCGAGAGACCCAGTTCTTC.

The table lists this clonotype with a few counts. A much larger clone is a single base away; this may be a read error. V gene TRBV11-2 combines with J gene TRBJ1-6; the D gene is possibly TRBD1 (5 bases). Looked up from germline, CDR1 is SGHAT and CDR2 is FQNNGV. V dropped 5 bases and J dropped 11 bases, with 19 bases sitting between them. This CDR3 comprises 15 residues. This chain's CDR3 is CASSVGTANGPPLHF. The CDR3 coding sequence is TGTGCCAGCAGCGTGGGGACGGCAAATGGGCCACCCCTCCACTTT.

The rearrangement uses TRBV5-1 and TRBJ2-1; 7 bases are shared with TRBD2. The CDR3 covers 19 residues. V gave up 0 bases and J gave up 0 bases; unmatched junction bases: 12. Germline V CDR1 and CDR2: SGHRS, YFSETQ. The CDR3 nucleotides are TGCGCCAGCAGCTTGGTGCTGATTAGCGGCGGGAGCTCCTACAATGAGCAGTTCTTC. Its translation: CASSLVLISGGSSYNEQFF.

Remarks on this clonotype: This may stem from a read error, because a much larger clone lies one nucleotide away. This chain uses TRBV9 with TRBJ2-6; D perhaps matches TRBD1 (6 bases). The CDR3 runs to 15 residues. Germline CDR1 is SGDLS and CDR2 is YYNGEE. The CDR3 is CASSVGGPRANVMTF. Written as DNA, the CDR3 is TGTGCCAGCAGCGTAGGGGGGCCTCGGGCCAACGTCATGACTTTC.

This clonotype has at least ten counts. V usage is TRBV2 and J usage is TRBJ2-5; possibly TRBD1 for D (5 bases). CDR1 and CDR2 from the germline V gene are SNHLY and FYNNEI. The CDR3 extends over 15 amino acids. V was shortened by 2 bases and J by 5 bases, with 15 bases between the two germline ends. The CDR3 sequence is CASSESSRVGETQYF. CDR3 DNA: TGTGCCAGCAGTGAATCTTCCAGGGTGGGTGAGACCCAGTACTTC.

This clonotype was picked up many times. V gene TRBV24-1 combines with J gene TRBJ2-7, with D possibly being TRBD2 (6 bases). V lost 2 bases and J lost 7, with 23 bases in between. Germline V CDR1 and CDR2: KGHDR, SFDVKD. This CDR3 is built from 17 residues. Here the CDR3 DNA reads TGTGCCACCAGTGATTCTAATCCGGGACTTTCCTACAATGAGCAGTACTTC. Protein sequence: CATSDSNPGLSYNEQYF.

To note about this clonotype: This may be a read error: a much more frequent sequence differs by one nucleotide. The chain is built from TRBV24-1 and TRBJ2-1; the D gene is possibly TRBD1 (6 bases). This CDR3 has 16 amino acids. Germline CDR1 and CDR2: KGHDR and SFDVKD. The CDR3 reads CAASDAGQTLYNEQFF. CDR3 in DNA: TGTGCCGCCAGTGATGCCGGACAGACCCTTTACAATGAGCAGTTCTTC.